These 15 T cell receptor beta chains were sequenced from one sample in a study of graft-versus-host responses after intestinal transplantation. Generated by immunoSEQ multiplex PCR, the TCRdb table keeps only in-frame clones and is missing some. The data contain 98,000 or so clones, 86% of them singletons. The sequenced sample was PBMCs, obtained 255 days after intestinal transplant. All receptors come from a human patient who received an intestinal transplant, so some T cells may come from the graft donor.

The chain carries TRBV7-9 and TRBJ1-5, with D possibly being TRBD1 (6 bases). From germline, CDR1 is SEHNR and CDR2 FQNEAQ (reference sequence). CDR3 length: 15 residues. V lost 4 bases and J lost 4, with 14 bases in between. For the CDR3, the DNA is TGTGCCAGCAGCTCCGGACAAACAGGGAATCAGCCCCAGCATTTT. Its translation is CASSSGQTGNQPQHF.

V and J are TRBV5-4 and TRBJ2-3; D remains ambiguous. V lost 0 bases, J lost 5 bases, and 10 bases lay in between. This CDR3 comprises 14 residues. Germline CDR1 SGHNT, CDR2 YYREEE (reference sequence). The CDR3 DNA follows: TGTGCCAGCAGCTTGGGAGGTCCGCTAGATACGCAGTATTTT. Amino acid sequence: CASSLGGPLDTQYF.

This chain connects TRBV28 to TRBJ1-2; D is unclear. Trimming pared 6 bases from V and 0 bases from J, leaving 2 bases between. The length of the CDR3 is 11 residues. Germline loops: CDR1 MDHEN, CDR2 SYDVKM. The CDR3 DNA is TGTGCCAGCAGCACTAACTATGGCTACACCTTC. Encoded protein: CASSTNYGYTF.

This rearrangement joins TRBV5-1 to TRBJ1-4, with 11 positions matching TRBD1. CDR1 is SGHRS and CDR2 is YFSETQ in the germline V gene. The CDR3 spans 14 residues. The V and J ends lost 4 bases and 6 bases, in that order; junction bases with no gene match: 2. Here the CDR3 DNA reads TGCGCCAGCAGCCAGGGACAGGGGGATGAAAAACTGTTTTTT. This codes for CASSQGQGDEKLFF.

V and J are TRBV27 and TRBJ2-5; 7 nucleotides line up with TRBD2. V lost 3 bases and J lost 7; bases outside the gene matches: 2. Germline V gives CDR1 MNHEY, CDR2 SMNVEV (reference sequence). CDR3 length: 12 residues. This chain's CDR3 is CASSLPSGTQYF. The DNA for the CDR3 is TGTGCCAGCAGTTTGCCTAGCGGGACCCAGTACTTC.

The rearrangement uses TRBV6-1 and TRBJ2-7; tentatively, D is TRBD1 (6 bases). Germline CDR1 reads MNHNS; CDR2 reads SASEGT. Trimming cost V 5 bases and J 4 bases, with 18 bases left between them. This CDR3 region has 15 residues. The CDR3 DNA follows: TGTGCCAGCAGTCCAGGGGTCCAGCTCGGATACGAGCAGTACTTC. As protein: CASSPGVQLGYEQYF.

CDR3 in DNA: TGTGCCACCCTCGGCGGTCGAACCTACGAGCAGTACTTC. Translating gives CATLGGRTYEQYF. This chain links TRBV10-3 with TRBJ2-7; D is uncertain. This CDR3 has 13 amino acids. V lost 10 bases and J lost 2, with 15 bases in between. Looked up from germline, CDR1 is ENHRY and CDR2 is SYGVKD.

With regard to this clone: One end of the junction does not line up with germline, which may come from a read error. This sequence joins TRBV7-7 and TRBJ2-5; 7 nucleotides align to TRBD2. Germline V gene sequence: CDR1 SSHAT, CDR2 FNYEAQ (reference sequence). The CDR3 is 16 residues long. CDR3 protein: CASSLAPSGNRETQYF. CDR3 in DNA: TGTGCTAGCAGCTTAGCGCCTAGCGGAAACAGGGAGACCCAGTACTTC.

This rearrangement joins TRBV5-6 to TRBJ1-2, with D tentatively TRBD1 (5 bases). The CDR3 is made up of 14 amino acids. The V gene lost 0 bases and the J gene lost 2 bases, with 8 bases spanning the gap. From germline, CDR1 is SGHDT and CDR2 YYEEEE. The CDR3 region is CASSLGDSNYGYTF. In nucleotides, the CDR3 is TGTGCCAGCAGCTTGGGGGACTCCAACTATGGCTACACCTTC.

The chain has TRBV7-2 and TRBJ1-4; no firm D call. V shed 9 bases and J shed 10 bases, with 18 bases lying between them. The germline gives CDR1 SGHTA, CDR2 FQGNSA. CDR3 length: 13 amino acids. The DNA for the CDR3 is TGTGCCAGTCGACCGATTCGAGCAGGAAAACTGTTTTTT. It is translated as CASRPIRAGKLFF.

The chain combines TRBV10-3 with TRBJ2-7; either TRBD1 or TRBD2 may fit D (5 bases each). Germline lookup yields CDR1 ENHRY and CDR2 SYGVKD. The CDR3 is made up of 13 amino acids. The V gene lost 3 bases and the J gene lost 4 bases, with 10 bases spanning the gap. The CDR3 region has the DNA TGTGCCATCAGTGATCCGGGGCTTTACGAGCAGTACGTC. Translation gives CAISDPGLYEQYV.

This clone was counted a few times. The CDR3 nucleotides are TGTGCCAGCAGCTTGGCCACCTACACTGAAGCTTTCTTT. Residues: CASSLATYTEAFF. The rearrangement joins TRBV5-4 to TRBJ1-1; D not certain. Germline V gene data show CDR1 as SGHNT and CDR2 as YYREEE (reference sequence). The CDR3 length is 13 residues. V was cut by 0 bases and J by 3 bases, with 6 bases left in between.

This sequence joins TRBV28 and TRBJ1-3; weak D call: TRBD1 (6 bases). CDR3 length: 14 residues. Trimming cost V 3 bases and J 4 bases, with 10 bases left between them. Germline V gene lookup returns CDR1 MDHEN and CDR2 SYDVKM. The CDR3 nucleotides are TGTGCCAGCAGTTTTCAAGGGGGAGGAAACACCATATATTTT. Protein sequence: CASSFQGGGNTIYF.

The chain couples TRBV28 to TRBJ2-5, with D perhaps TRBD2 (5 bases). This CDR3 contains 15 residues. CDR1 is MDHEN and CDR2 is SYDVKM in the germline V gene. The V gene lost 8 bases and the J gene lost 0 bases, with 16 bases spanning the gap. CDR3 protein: CASFPRKRYQETQYF. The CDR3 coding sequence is TGTGCCAGCTTTCCGAGGAAGCGGTACCAAGAGACCCAGTACTTC.

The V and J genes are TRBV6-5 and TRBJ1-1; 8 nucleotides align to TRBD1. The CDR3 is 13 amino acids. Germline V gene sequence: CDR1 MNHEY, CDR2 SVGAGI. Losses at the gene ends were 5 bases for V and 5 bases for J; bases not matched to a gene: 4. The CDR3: CASSATGATEAFF. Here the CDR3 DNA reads TGTGCCAGCAGTGCGACAGGGGCGACTGAAGCTTTCTTT.